Below, 29 T cell receptor beta chains from the same sample are listed, as sequenced in a study of blood T cell repertoires in COVID-19. Some clones are missing from TCRdb's copy, which holds only in-frame ones; the method was immunoSEQ multiplex PCR. The sample includes tens of thousands of clones, approximately 85% seen only once; the top ten take 6.5%. The sample was peripheral blood. These receptors came from a man between 60 and 70 years old with acute or convalescent COVID-19.

This clone has just one count. The rearrangement joins TRBV6-5 to TRBJ2-3; 8 bases line up with TRBD1. The CDR3 has 15 residues. J was trimmed by 0 bases and V by 6 bases; bases with no gene match: 5. The V gene's germline CDR1 is MNHEY and CDR2 SVGAGI. The CDR3 bases are TGTGCCAGCAGCCGGACAGGGCCTAGCACAGATACGCAGTATTTT. Protein: CASSRTGPSTDTQYF.

The V call is TRBV5-4, the J call TRBJ2-5; 9 bases map to TRBD2. The CDR3 sequence is 15 residues long. Trimming at V came to 2 bases and at J to 5 bases, leaving 7 bases not matched to a gene. From germline, CDR1 is SGHNT and CDR2 YYREEE (reference sequence). CDR3 nucleotides: TGTGCCAGCAGCTTAGCGGGAGGCCCCCGGGAGACCCAGTACTTC. Encoded protein: CASSLAGGPRETQYF.

J is TRBJ1-1 and V is TRBV5-4, with 7 nucleotides matching TRBD1. J gave up 6 bases and V 4 bases, and 6 bases lay outside the gene matches. Germline V gives CDR1 SGHNT, CDR2 YYREEE (reference sequence). The CDR3 has 13 amino acids. The CDR3 protein is CASSPQGSPEAFF. As DNA, the CDR3 is TGTGCCAGCAGCCCACAGGGGAGCCCTGAAGCTTTCTTT.

The rearrangement joins TRBV27 to TRBJ2-3; 7 nucleotides match TRBD2. From germline, CDR1 is MNHEY and CDR2 SMNVEV (reference sequence). CDR3 length: 14 residues. The V and J ends lost 1 base and 3 bases, in that order; junction bases with no gene match: 1. CDR3 sequence reads: CASSLWGGTDTQYF. The CDR3 DNA reads as TGTGCCAGCAGTTTATGGGGGGGAACAGATACGCAGTATTTT.

This chain joins TRBV29-1 and TRBJ1-1; 7 bases match TRBD1. The V gene end was trimmed by 5 bases and the J gene end by 5 bases; junction bases not matched to a gene: 8. The CDR3 covers 13 residues. Germline lookup yields CDR1 SQVTM and CDR2 ANQGSEA. This CDR3 reads CSVLARGRTEAFF. The CDR3 nucleotides read TGCAGCGTTCTGGCCAGGGGGAGGACTGAAGCTTTCTTT.

This clone has more than one count but fewer than ten. The chain employs TRBV3-1 (or the pseudogene TRBV3-2) and TRBJ1-4, with no clear D. V was clipped by 4 bases and J by 8 bases, with 8 bases between them. CDR1 is LGHDT and CDR2 is YNNKEL in the germline V gene (reference sequence). The CDR3 is 12 residues long. In DNA, the CDR3 is TGTGCCAGCAGCCGGGCTGGGGAAAAACTGTTTTTT. Translating gives CASSRAGEKLFF.

This clone was picked up one time. The V and J genes are TRBV13 and TRBJ2-7; D gene ambiguous. CDR1 is PRHDT and CDR2 is FYEKMQ in the germline V gene (reference sequence). Trimming removed 8 bases at V and 2 bases at J, with 13 bases between. The CDR3 length is 13 residues. CDR3 sequence (DNA): TGTGCCAGCTCCCGTCCACCTACCTACGAGCAGTACTTC. Its translation is CASSRPPTYEQYF.

The rearrangement joins TRBV11-2 to TRBJ1-1; 7 nucleotides agree with TRBD1. The CDR3 consists of 13 residues. J was trimmed by 4 bases and V by 3 bases; bases with no gene match: 2. Germline values: CDR1 SGHAT, CDR2 FQNNGV. CDR3 sequence reads: CASSFQGGTEAFF. In DNA form, the CDR3 reads TGTGCCAGCAGCTTTCAGGGGGGCACTGAAGCTTTCTTT.

The chain combines TRBV5-4 with TRBJ2-5; D gene ambiguous. CDR3 length: 13 amino acids. V was trimmed by 1 base and J by 0 bases, leaving 4 bases between them. Per the germline V gene, CDR1 is SGHNT and CDR2 is YYREEE (reference sequence). CDR3 residues: CASSLTHQETQYF. The CDR3 coding sequence is TGTGCCAGCAGCTTGACACACCAAGAGACCCAGTACTTC.

This clone came up a few times. This chain links TRBV4-1 with TRBJ1-5, with 7 bases aligning to TRBD1. This CDR3 is built from 17 residues. The trim removed 1 base at V and 3 bases at J, leaving 9 bases unmatched. Per the germline V gene, CDR1 is MGHRA and CDR2 is YSYEKL. CDR3 DNA sequence: TGCGCCAGCAGCCAAGGTCCGACAGGGCGGGTCAATCAGCCCCAGCATTTT. This sequence encodes CASSQGPTGRVNQPQHF.

The chain carries TRBV9 and TRBJ2-1, with a possible D match to TRBD2 (5 bases). The CDR3 consists of 14 residues. Germline V lookup: CDR1 SGDLS, CDR2 YYNGEE. V was cut by 0 bases and J by 8 bases, with 12 bases left in between. The CDR3 protein is CASSVVGSAHEQFF. The CDR3 DNA sequence: TGTGCCAGCAGCGTAGTGGGGAGCGCCCATGAGCAGTTCTTC. Supplemented by reference TRBV9 and TRBJ2-1, the full variable domain reads DSGVTQTPKHLITATGQRVTLRCSPRSGDLSVYWYQQSLDQGLQFLIQYYNGEERAKGNILERFSAQQFPDLHSELNLSSLELGDSALYFCASSVVGSAHEQFFGPGTRLTVL.

V gene TRBV6-1 combines with J gene TRBJ2-2; tentatively, D is TRBD2 (6 bases). The CDR3 is 13 amino acids. Germline assignment: CDR1 MNHNS and CDR2 SASEGT. With 8 bases removed from V and 1 base from J, the gap between germline ends came to 8 bases. The DNA for the CDR3 is TGTGCCAGCGCGGGACGGAACACCGGGGAGCTGTTTTTT. It codes for CASAGRNTGELFF.

The chain joins TRBV5-1 to TRBJ2-5, with D perhaps TRBD2 (5 bases). CDR3 size: 14 residues. Per the germline V gene, CDR1 is SGHRS and CDR2 is YFSETQ. V lost 3 bases, J lost 3 bases, and 12 bases lay in between. In nucleotides, the CDR3 is TGCGCCAGCAGCTCCCCGGACTGGGAAGAGACCCAGTACTTC. Protein: CASSSPDWEETQYF.

The rearrangement joins TRBV7-9 to TRBJ2-3; 8 positions match TRBD2. Germline CDR1 SEHNR, CDR2 FQNEAQ (reference sequence). V shed 2 bases, J shed 4 bases, and the junction held 2 bases outside the gene matches. This CDR3 region has 14 residues. The CDR3 bases are TGTGCCAGCAGCTTATTCGGGGGGGCAGATACGCAGTATTTT. This codes for CASSLFGGADTQYF.

V and J are TRBV5-4 and TRBJ1-1, with a weak D call TRBD1 (5 bases). Germline V gene lookup returns CDR1 SGHNT and CDR2 YYREEE (reference sequence). The CDR3 covers 15 residues. The V end was cut by 4 bases, the J end by 3 bases, with 16 bases between. The CDR3 loop is CASSPGAGRDTEAFF. CDR3 DNA sequence: TGTGCCAGCAGCCCTGGGGCCGGGAGGGACACTGAAGCTTTCTTT.

The chain uses TRBV20-1 and TRBJ2-7; D might be TRBD1 or TRBD2, each matching 5 bases. Germline CDR1 reads DFQATT; CDR2 reads SNEGSKA (reference sequence). V dropped 3 bases and J dropped 5 bases, with 17 bases sitting between them. This CDR3 has 14 amino acids. The CDR3 DNA is TGCAGTGCTAGTAGCGCCGGTCAGGGTCACGAGCAGTACTTC. Protein: CSASSAGQGHEQYF.

The V and J genes are TRBV23-1 and TRBJ2-5, with D perhaps TRBD2 (5 bases). TRBV23-1 is sorted into the ORF group, with uncertain function. V lost 0 bases, J lost 1 base, and 12 bases lay in between. This CDR3 spans 16 amino acids. CDR3 bases: TGCGCCAGCAGTCAATCTGGGGAGCAGCTCCAAGAGACCCAGTACTTC. Its protein product is CASSQSGEQLQETQYF.

The V and J genes are TRBV3-1 (or the pseudogene TRBV3-2) and TRBJ1-3; no reliable D call. Germline values: CDR1 LGHDT, CDR2 YNNKEL (reference sequence). With 4 bases removed from V and 5 bases from J, the gap between germline ends came to 9 bases. This CDR3 comprises 13 residues. CDR3 protein: CASSPESRNTIYF. The CDR3, as DNA: TGTGCCAGCAGCCCCGAGAGCCGAAACACCATATATTTT.

The chain couples TRBV19 to TRBJ2-6; 8 nucleotides align to TRBD1. The length of the CDR3 is 15 residues. The junction had 3 bases not matched to a gene; V was cut back by 6 bases and J by 2 bases. Looked up from germline, CDR1 is LNHDA and CDR2 is SQIVND (reference sequence). CDR3 DNA sequence: TGTGCCAGTAGGGAACAGGGGGCTGGGGCCAACGTCCTGACTTTC. It specifies CASREQGAGANVLTF.

This chain joins TRBV28 and TRBJ2-1; D uncertain. Germline V gene data show CDR1 as MDHEN and CDR2 as SYDVKM. The length of the CDR3 is 15 residues. V gave up 2 bases and J gave up 1 base, with 9 bases separating them. As DNA, the CDR3 is TGTGCCAGCAGTTTACTCACTGATTCCTACAATGAGCAGTTCTTC. It yields the protein CASSLLTDSYNEQFF.

V and J are TRBV5-4 and TRBJ2-7; 14 bases line up with TRBD2. This CDR3 comprises 15 residues. With 4 bases clipped from V and 4 bases from J, the junction kept 4 bases outside the gene matches. CDR1 SGHNT and CDR2 YYREEE come from the germline V gene (reference sequence). CDR3 sequence: CASSRGLAGGYEQYF. Here the CDR3 DNA reads TGTGCCAGCAGCCGAGGACTAGCGGGAGGATACGAGCAGTACTTC.

The chain has TRBV6-1 and TRBJ2-7; the D gene is possibly TRBD2 (5 bases). The CDR3 has 15 amino acids. The V gene's germline CDR1 is MNHNS and CDR2 SASEGT. The ends were cut back, 3 bases at V and 0 bases at J, with 12 bases in the middle. This CDR3 is CASSDAGRSSYEQYF. The DNA for the CDR3 is TGTGCCAGCAGTGACGCGGGTCGGAGCTCCTACGAGCAGTACTTC.

This clone was observed once. The chain links TRBV9 to TRBJ1-1, with D unclear. Trimming stripped 2 bases from V and 2 bases from J, with 10 bases between. The CDR3 is 14 residues long. CDR1 SGDLS and CDR2 YYNGEE come from the germline V gene. CDR3 DNA: TGTGCCAGCAGCGTGGGAGCAGCAAACACTGAAGCTTTCTTT. Translating gives CASSVGAANTEAFF.

The chain carries TRBV7-6 and TRBJ2-7; TRBD1 is a possible D gene (5 bases). This CDR3 has 16 residues. Germline V lookup: CDR1 SGHVS, CDR2 FNYEAQ. V lost 3 bases to trimming and J lost 2 bases, with 17 bases between them. CDR3: CASSLGMGRATYEQYF. The CDR3 coding sequence is TGTGCCAGCAGCTTGGGGATGGGCAGGGCAACCTACGAGCAGTACTTC.

The V and J genes are TRBV19 and TRBJ2-3; D possibly corresponds to TRBD2 (5 bases). The CDR3 extends over 15 amino acids. V dropped 11 bases and J dropped 0 bases, with 18 bases sitting between them. CDR1 is LNHDA and CDR2 is SQIVND in the germline V gene (reference sequence). The CDR3, as DNA: TGTGCCCCCCCACCAGAGGGCCACAGCACAGATACGCAGTATTTT. Translated: CAPPPEGHSTDTQYF.

Written as DNA, the CDR3 is TGTGCCTGGGCCCACAGGGAGACGAACACTGAAGCTTTCTTT. As protein: CAWAHRETNTEAFF. The chain combines TRBV30 with TRBJ1-1; perhaps TRBD1 as D (6 bases). In germline, CDR1 is GTSNPN, CDR2 SVGIG (reference sequence). V was pared by 5 bases and J by 1 base, with 14 bases between. The CDR3 covers 14 residues. The whole variable domain, remainder taken from reference TRBV30 and TRBJ1-1, is SQTIHQWPATLVQPVGSPLSLECTVEGTSNPNLYWYRQAAGRGLQLLFYSVGIGQISSEVPQNLSASRPQDRQFILSSKKLLLSDSGFYLCAWAHRETNTEAFFGQGTRLTVV.

The V call is TRBV20-1, the J call TRBJ1-1; D is possibly TRBD1 (5 bases). Looked up from germline, CDR1 is DFQATT and CDR2 is SNEGSKA (reference sequence). V gave up 5 bases and J gave up 11 bases, with 12 bases separating them. The CDR3 loop spans 10 amino acids. In DNA form, the CDR3 reads TGCAGTGCTTTCGGCGACAGCGCTTTCTTT. Translation gives CSAFGDSAFF.

The chain's CDR3 is CASRLAGSQPQHF. For the CDR3, the DNA is TGTGCCAGCAGACTAGCGGGGTCTCAGCCCCAGCATTTT. The V gene is TRBV12-3 or TRBV12-4, the J gene TRBJ1-5; no reliable D call. Deletions cut 6 bases from V and 6 bases from J, with 12 bases between. The CDR3 consists of 13 residues.

V is TRBV24-1 and J is TRBJ2-1; TRBD2 aligns across 11 bases. The trim removed 0 bases at V and 9 bases at J, leaving 9 bases unmatched. Germline CDR1 reads KGHDR; CDR2 reads SFDVKD. The CDR3 totals 17 residues. CDR3 residues: CATSDLKLAGDIGEQFF. The CDR3 DNA reads TGTGCCACCAGTGATTTGAAACTAGCGGGAGATATAGGTGAGCAGTTCTTC.